Listed below are T cell receptor beta chains from one sample, sequenced in a study of tumor and adjacent non-tumor tissue in lung cancer. TCRdb fed the multiplex PCR reads into MiXCR, producing one record per CDR3 protein. The sample carries over 110,000 distinct CDR3 sequences, approximately 64% recorded once. Sequenced sample: lung tumor tissue. These TCRs come from a man between 60 and 75 years old with small cell lung cancer. Each CDR3 is given with its conserved first and last residue. The order of the fields is D gene, CDR3 length, V gene, clone size, J gene, CDR3 DNA, CDR3 protein. A D gene is named only where the DNA matches it firmly. Clone size appears in some rows only: once, few, many, or a class for an expanded clone.

-,15,TRBV6-1,-,TRBJ2-3,TGTGCCAGCAACGAGGGGAGGTATAGCACAGATACGCAGTATTTC,CASNEGRYSTDTQYF
-,12,TRBV29-1,-,TRBJ2-2,TGCAACGTTGAAGGCCAGACCGGGGAGCTGCTTTTT,CNVEGQTGELLF
-,11,TRBV20-1,-,TRBJ2-1,TGCAGTGCTTCCAGAGTTAGGGAGCAGTCCTTC,CSASRVREQSF
-,15,TRBV29-1,-,TRBJ1-1,TGCAGCGTTGCTCCAGGCTGGGGGATGAACATTGAAGCTTTCTTT,CSVAPGWGMNIEAFF
-,16,TRBV6-1,-,TRBJ2-1,TGTGCCAGCAGTGGACTACCGGGAGAATGGTACAATGAGCAGTTTTTC,CASSGLPGEWYNEQFF
-,14,TRBV6-2/TRBV6-3,once,TRBJ2-3,TGTGGCACCCCATGGGGGATTGTGACTGATACGCAGTATTTT,CGTPWGIVTDTQYF
-,16,TRBV11-3,-,TRBJ2-3,TGTGCCAGCAGCCCTAGAGATGCCGGGGCCACAGATACGCAGTATTTT,CASSPRDAGATDTQYF
-,15,TRBV28,-,TRBJ1-4,TGTGCCAGCGGGGGGGCGCATGCAACTAATGAAAAACTGTTTTTT,CASGGAHATNEKLFF
TRBD2,15,TRBV11-2,-,TRBJ2-1,TGTGCCAGCAGCTTGAGTAGCGGGACATACAGTGAGCAGTTCTTC,CASSLSSGTYSEQFF
-,13,TRBV20-1,few,TRBJ2-7,TGCAGTGCTATTGTGGGCAGATCTTACGAGCAGTACTTC,CSAIVGRSYEQYF
-,14,TRBV6-5,once,TRBJ2-1,TGTGCCGGCCTACGCCGGGACACCCACAATGAGCAGTTCTTC,CAGLRRDTHNEQFF
-,13,TRBV29-1,few,TRBJ2-5,TGTAGCGTTCCCCCCCAGTCGCAAGAGACCCAGTACTTC,CSVPPQSQETQYF
-,17,TRBV30,few,TRBJ2-3,TGTGCCTGGAGTGTACGGTGGGGGTTGGCTAGCACAGATACGCAGTATTTT,CAWSVRWGLASTDTQYF
-,16,TRBV11-2,-,TRBJ2-1,TGTGCCAGCAGTTTAGACAGGCGACTCTGCTACAATGAGCAGTTCTTC,CASSLDRRLCYNEQFF
-,13,TRBV20-1,-,TRBJ2-2,TGCAGTGCTAGATCCCGCCTTACCGGGGAGCTGTTTTTT,CSARSRLTGELFF
-,14,TRBV12-3/TRBV12-4,-,TRBJ1-5,TGTGCCAGCAGCCCACCGGGCAGCGATCAGCCCCAGCATTTT,CASSPPGSDQPQHF
TRBD1,16,TRBV11-2,-,TRBJ2-3,TGTGCCAGTAGCTTGTTCGGGACAGTGGTGGGAGATACGCAGTATTTT,CASSLFGTVVGDTQYF
TRBD2,12,TRBV12-3/TRBV12-4,few,TRBJ2-1,TGTGCCAGCAGTTTGGCGGGACTAGCGCAGTTCTTC,CASSLAGLAQFF
-,14,TRBV6-6,many,TRBJ1-5,TGTGCCAGCAGCCGGGGGGGGTACAATCAGCCCCAGCATTTT,CASSRGGYNQPQHF
TRBD1,17,TRBV28,few,TRBJ2-5,TGTGCCAGCAGTTCCCACGCAATCGACAGGGGATCGGGGACCCAGTACTTC,CASSSHAIDRGSGTQYF
-,14,TRBV4-1,once,TRBJ1-2,TGCGCCAGCAGCCAAGAGTGGGGGACACCCGCCTACACCTTC,CASSQEWGTPAYTF
-,14,TRBV10-2,-,TRBJ2-1,TGCGCCAGCACGGGGGCTGGTAGTGAGTATAAGCAGTTCTTC,CASTGAGSEYKQFF
TRBD1,14,TRBV20-1,many,TRBJ2-5,TGCAGTGCTACAAGGACAGGGATCGTCGAGACCCAGTACTTC,CSATRTGIVETQYF
TRBD2,15,TRBV11-2,many,TRBJ2-1,TGTGCCAGCAGTGTAGCGGGGTACTCTTCCAATGAGCAGTTCTTC,CASSVAGYSSNEQFF
-,16,TRBV4-1,-,TRBJ1-2,TGCGCCAGCAGCCAAGATTTGCAGGCCCGGACTTATGGCTACACCTTC,CASSQDLQARTYGYTF
-,13,TRBV11-2,-,TRBJ1-6,TGTGCCAGCAGCTTAGACATGAGTTCACCCCTCCACTTT,CASSLDMSSPLHF
TRBD1,13,TRBV5-1,-,TRBJ2-4,TGCGCCAGCAGTATAACAGGGGGTGACATTCAGTACTTC,CASSITGGDIQYF
TRBD1,12,TRBV5-5,few,TRBJ1-6,TGTGCCAGCGGGGACAGGCGCTCACCCCTCCACTTT,CASGDRRSPLHF
TRBD2,15,TRBV11-2,-,TRBJ2-1,TGTACCAGCAGCTCCACGGGAGGCTTCTTCAATGAGCAGTTCTTC,CTSSSTGGFFNEQFF
-,12,TRBV12-3/TRBV12-4,-,TRBJ1-2,TGTGCCAGCAAAATGTACTCCTATGGCTACACCTTC,CASKMYSYGYTF
-,15,TRBV10-2,many,TRBJ1-2,TGCGCCAGCAGTGATTCTCGGCGGACTAACTATGGCTACACCTTC,CASSDSRRTNYGYTF
TRBD2,13,TRBV11-3,many,TRBJ2-7,TGTGCCAGCAGCCCGGGAGGGCCCTACGAGCAGTACTTC,CASSPGGPYEQYF
-,16,TRBV5-1,-,TRBJ1-6,TGCGCCAGCAGCTTATGGAGCCTCCCAGATAATTCACCCCTCCACTTT,CASSLWSLPDNSPLHF
-,13,TRBV5-1,-,TRBJ2-2,TGCGCCAGCAGGGATCGGGTCGCCGGGGAGCTGTTTTTT,CASRDRVAGELFF
-,15,TRBV6-1,-,TRBJ1-6,TGTGCCAGCAGTGAACTAGGGGACATGAATTCACCCCTCCACTTT,CASSELGDMNSPLHF
-,14,TRBV20-1,-,TRBJ2-3,TGCAGTGTCACCGGGGATGTGGGCACAGATACGCAGTATTTT,CSVTGDVGTDTQYF
-,13,TRBV20-1,-,TRBJ2-7,TGCAGTACCATGGGCGGGCTAAGCAACGAGCAGTACTTC,CSTMGGLSNEQYF
TRBD1,15,TRBV4-1,-,TRBJ2-1,TGCGCCAGCAGCCTCCGGGACAGCTACTACAATGAGCAGTTCTTC,CASSLRDSYYNEQFF
TRBD2,15,TRBV29-1,-,TRBJ2-3,TGCAGCGTTGGGACTAGCGGGAGTCTATCAGATACGCAGTATTTT,CSVGTSGSLSDTQYF
-,15,TRBV20-1,few,TRBJ2-3,TGCAGTGCTAGAGATATGGGACTCGGAAAGGATACGCAGTATTTT,CSARDMGLGKDTQYF
-,15,TRBV11-3,once,TRBJ1-1,TGTGGCAGCAAGTCAGGCCCCGGCCTGAACGCTAAAGCTTTCTTT,CGSKSGPGLNAKAFF
TRBD1,15,TRBV4-1,-,TRBJ1-2,TGCGCCAGCGGCCCAGGGGGACAGGGGGCGGGTGGCTGCACCTTC,CASGPGGQGAGGCTF
TRBD1,13,TRBV5-4,many,TRBJ2-7,TGTGCCAGCAGCTTGGACAGGGGCTACGAGCAGTACTTC,CASSLDRGYEQYF
-,17,TRBV11-2,-,TRBJ2-1,TGTGCCAGCAGCCAAGGCCTGGCTACCGGGAGTTACAATGAGCATTTCTTC,CASSQGLATGSYNEHFF
-,14,TRBV11-3,-,TRBJ1-2,TGTGCCAACAGCATAGTGGCTGGGAACTATGGCTACACCTTC,CANSIVAGNYGYTF
-,15,TRBV20-1,-,TRBJ1-1,TGCAGTGCTAGTGTCGGGAGTCGGTCAGGCACTGAAGCTTTCTTT,CSASVGSRSGTEAFF